These 11 T cell receptor beta chains came from one sample sequenced in a study of blood T cell repertoires in COVID-19. Produced via immunoSEQ multiplex PCR; TCRdb's table is partial and in-frame only. Seen here are tens of thousands of clones, approximately 85% observed once, and the top ten hold over 4.5%. The source material was peripheral blood. Source of these receptors: an elderly man with acute or convalescent COVID-19.

This clone was seen a single time. This chain links TRBV21-1 with TRBJ1-6; the DNA was not compared with TRBD1, the D call given in the table. TRBV21-1 is termed a pseudogene. The CDR3 is made up of 15 amino acids. CDR3 sequence reads: CASPCRQGINSPLHF. The CDR3 bases are TGTGCCTCTCCCTGTCGTCAGGGGATAAATTCACCCCTCCACTTT.

CDR3 amino acids: CASSPRTGATTGELFF. The CDR3 DNA is TGTGCCAGCAGCCCACGGACAGGGGCGACCACCGGGGAGCTGTTTTTT. This sequence joins TRBV9 and TRBJ2-2, with 9 positions matching TRBD1. CDR1 is SGDLS and CDR2 is YYNGEE in the germline V gene. This CDR3 is 16 amino acids long. V gave up 4 bases and J gave up 4 bases; unmatched junction bases: 8.

This clone was seen just once. The sample carries other DNA sequences with the same CDR3. The gene calls are TRBV7-2 and TRBJ2-3; no clear D gene. Between the trimmed V and J ends, which lost 0 bases and 2 bases, there was a span of 6 bases. CDR3 length: 14 amino acids. The V gene's germline CDR1 is SGHTA and CDR2 FQGNSA. The CDR3 spells CASSLARLTDTQYF. CDR3 nucleotide sequence: TGTGCCAGCAGCTTAGCGCGTCTCACAGATACGCAGTATTTT.

The chain carries TRBV24-1 and TRBJ1-5, with a possible D match to TRBD1 (5 bases). Deletions cut 7 bases from V and 0 bases from J, with 15 bases between. The CDR3 extends over 16 amino acids. Per the germline V gene, CDR1 is KGHDR and CDR2 is SFDVKD. The CDR3, as DNA: TGTGCCACCAGCCCATTCGGGGGATATAGCAATCAGCCCCAGCATTTT. It codes for CATSPFGGYSNQPQHF.

The genes are TRBV28 and TRBJ2-2, with TRBD2 matching over 12 bases. V lost 4 bases and J lost 4; bases outside the gene matches: 13. This CDR3 has 19 residues. The germline V gene has CDR1 MDHEN and CDR2 SYDVKM. The CDR3 reads CASSWSPTSGGLGTGELFF. The CDR3 nucleotides read TGTGCCAGCAGTTGGTCCCCAACTAGCGGGGGGCTGGGCACCGGGGAGCTGTTTTTT.

The rearrangement links TRBV2 to TRBJ1-6; D is unclear. Trimming stripped 0 bases from V and 0 bases from J, with 12 bases between. This CDR3 has 18 residues. Germline-derived CDR1 and CDR2 are SNHLY and FYNNEI. CDR3 protein: CASSEAIYRDSYNSPLHF. CDR3 sequence (DNA): TGTGCCAGCAGTGAAGCTATTTACAGAGACTCCTATAATTCACCCCTCCACTTT.

The chain couples TRBV24-1 to TRBJ2-1, with D possibly TRBD2 on 6 matching bases. Germline CDR1 is KGHDR and CDR2 is SFDVKD. The CDR3 loop spans 14 amino acids. V lost 7 bases, J lost 9 bases, and 18 bases lay in between. The CDR3 nucleotides are TGTGCCACCAGCCCCCCGTCTAGCGTTACTGAGCAGTTCTTC. Its translation is CATSPPSSVTEQFF.

This chain connects TRBV24-1 to TRBJ2-7, with D unclear. Germline assignment: CDR1 KGHDR and CDR2 SFDVKD. CDR3 size: 12 residues. V gave up 7 bases and J gave up 2 bases, with 8 bases separating them. This CDR3 is CATRVRAYEQYF. In DNA, the CDR3 is TGTGCCACCAGAGTCCGGGCCTACGAGCAGTACTTC.

The rearrangement joins TRBV6-2 or TRBV6-3 to TRBJ1-1; TRBD1 agrees at 9 bases. J lost 10 bases, V lost 6 bases, and 12 bases had no gene match. The CDR3 consists of 14 residues. Germline lookup yields CDR1 MNHEY and CDR2 SVGEGT. CDR3 bases: TGTGCCAGCAGCCCTTTTGGACAGGGGAGGAGAGCTTTCTTT. Encoded protein: CASSPFGQGRRAFF.

The chain couples TRBV7-3 to TRBJ2-2, with D possibly matching TRBD2 (6 bases). This CDR3 region has 16 residues. Trimming took 5 bases from V and 1 from J, leaving 14 bases between them. Germline CDR1 is SGHTA and CDR2 is FQGTGA. The CDR3 DNA is TGTGCCAGCAGCCCCAGTCCGGAGGGGAACACCGGGGAGCTGTTTTTT. It is translated as CASSPSPEGNTGELFF.

V and J are TRBV7-2 and TRBJ2-7; TRBD1 is a possible D gene (5 bases). CDR1 and CDR2 (germline): SGHTA, FQGNSA. The CDR3 is made up of 13 amino acids. The V end was cut by 5 bases, the J end by 3 bases, with 11 bases between. This chain's CDR3 is CASSVRVDYEQYF. The CDR3, as DNA: TGTGCCAGCAGCGTCAGGGTGGACTACGAGCAGTACTTC. The full variable domain, completed using reference TRBV7-2 and TRBJ2-7, is GAGVSQSPSNKVTEKGKDVELRCDPISGHTALYWYRQSLGQGLEFLIYFQGNSAPDKSGLPSDRFSAERTGGSVSTLTIQRTQQEDSAVYLCASSVRVDYEQYFGPGTRLTVT.